These 9 T cell receptor beta chains came from one sample sequenced in a study of cytomegalovirus exposure and HLA in healthy donors. It was with 60 Vbeta and 13 Jbeta primers that the PCR ran. The method was immunoSEQ multiplex PCR; TCRdb's version includes in-frame clones alone and lacks a portion of them. The data hold some 150,000 clones, with about 80% observed a single time. The sequenced material came from PBMCs. The receptors were gathered from a man in his thirties or forties in good health and CMV-seronegative.

V and J are TRBV2 and TRBJ2-3; 7 bases line up with TRBD2. Trimming at V came to 5 bases and at J to 3 bases, leaving 2 bases not matched to a gene. This CDR3 is built from 13 residues. Germline CDR1 reads SNHLY; CDR2 reads FYNNEI. In nucleotides, the CDR3 is TGTGCCAGCAGTCCGGGGGGAACAGATACGCAGTATTTT. The encoded protein is CASSPGGTDTQYF. The variable domain in full, completed from reference TRBV2 and TRBJ2-3, reads EPEVTQTPSHQVTQMGQEVILRCVPISNHLYFYWYRQILGQKVEFLVSFYNNEISEKSEIFDDQFSVERPDGSNFTLKIRSTKLEDSAMYFCASSPGGTDTQYFGPGTRLTVL.

The chain carries TRBV18 and TRBJ1-5, with TRBD1 matching 7 bases. The germline CDR1 and CDR2 sequences are KGHSH and LQKENI. Trimming at V came to 4 bases and at J to 3 bases, leaving 6 bases not matched to a gene. This CDR3 comprises 15 residues. CDR3: CASSLTGTVNQPQHF. The CDR3 DNA is TGTGCCAGCTCACTTACCGGGACAGTCAATCAGCCCCAGCATTTT. The variable domain in full, with the rest retrieved from reference TRBV18 and TRBJ1-5, is NAGVMQNPRHLVRRRGQEARLRCSPMKGHSHVYWYRQLPEEGLKFMVYLQKENIIDESGMPKERFSAEFPKEGPSILRIQQVVRGDSAAYFCASSLTGTVNQPQHFGDGTRLSIL.

V and J are TRBV29-1 and TRBJ2-7; a possible D gene is TRBD1 (6 bases). The CDR3 extends over 13 amino acids. Per germline, CDR1 SQVTM and CDR2 ANQGSEA. Trimming took off 7 bases at V and 2 bases at J, with 15 bases between the two ends. CDR3 sequence reads: CSATDSLTYEQYF. CDR3 coding DNA: TGCAGCGCCACGGACAGCCTAACCTACGAGCAGTACTTC.

The chain joins TRBV7-3 to TRBJ2-3; 8 nucleotides agree with TRBD2. Germline V CDR1 and CDR2: SGHTA, FQGTGA. Germline trimming cut 6 bases from V and 5 bases from J; bases unmatched to any gene: 7. The CDR3 runs to 14 residues. CDR3: CASRPGGQGDTQYF. The CDR3 bases are TGTGCCAGCAGACCGGGGGGGCAGGGAGATACGCAGTATTTT.

The rearrangement links TRBV11-2 to TRBJ1-1; D unclear. The CDR3 sequence is 13 residues long. The germline gives CDR1 SGHAT, CDR2 FQNNGV. The V end was cut by 3 bases, the J end by 2 bases, with 7 bases between. As DNA, the CDR3 is TGTGCCAGCAGCTTTTCAGAAAACACTGAAGCTTTCTTT. Amino acids: CASSFSENTEAFF.

The chain joins TRBV19 to TRBJ1-1; no clear D gene. CDR1 is LNHDA and CDR2 is SQIVND in the germline V gene (reference sequence). The length of the CDR3 is 13 residues. Trimming left V 1 base short and J 5 bases short, with 8 bases between. The CDR3 sequence is CASSIGAGTEAFF. CDR3 nucleotide sequence: TGTGCCAGTAGTATAGGGGCAGGTACTGAAGCTTTCTTT. The complete variable domain, with remaining parts taken from reference TRBV19 and TRBJ1-1, reads DGGITQSPKYLFRKEGQNVTLSCEQNLNHDAMYWYRQDPGQGLRLIYYSQIVNDFQKGDIAEGYSVSREKKESFPLTVTSAQKNPTAFYLCASSIGAGTEAFFGQGTRLTVV.

The V call is TRBV7-3, the J call TRBJ2-1, with 10 bases that match TRBD2. CDR3 size: 16 residues. Germline CDR1 is SGHTA and CDR2 is FQGTGA. The J segment lost 7 bases and the V segment lost 0 bases, leaving 6 bases of the junction unmatched. The CDR3 DNA reads as TGTGCCAGCAGCTTAACAGGGACTAGCGCCCAGAATGAGCAGTTCTTC. Translation gives CASSLTGTSAQNEQFF.

The chain uses TRBV19 and TRBJ1-2; no definite D call. With 6 bases removed from V and 4 bases from J, the gap between germline ends came to 12 bases. The length of the CDR3 is 13 residues. Germline CDR1 is LNHDA and CDR2 is SQIVND (reference sequence). The CDR3 loop reads CASRAPPFYGYTF. The CDR3 DNA reads as TGTGCCAGTAGGGCCCCACCCTTCTATGGCTACACCTTC.

J is TRBJ2-7 and V is TRBV7-9, with a tentative D call TRBD2 (7 bases). The CDR3 has 15 residues. The V end lost 5 bases, the J end lost 4 bases, and 18 bases lay between the germline ends. Germline CDR1 is SEHNR and CDR2 is FQNEAQ (reference sequence). The CDR3 coding sequence is TGTGCCAGCAGCCCCGGCCGGGGAGGGGGGTACGAGCAGTACTTC. Encoded protein: CASSPGRGGGYEQYF.